This entry describes one T cell receptor beta chain. Its target is not known. CDR3 length equals 15 residues. The germline V gene encodes CDR1 MNHEY and CDR2 SVGEGT. V lost 6 bases, J lost 5 bases, and 19 bases lay in between. Unique molecular identifiers featured in each of the TCR beta cDNA libraries. Using its own MiXCR run on the PCR reads, TCRdb lists one record per CDR3 protein. Of 600,000 to 750,000 distinct CDR3 sequences in the sample, approximately 60% were seen once. The sample is drawn from a study of post-analysis software for immune sequencing data. Study at large: Recorded disease courses covered relapsing-remitting, secondary progressive and progressive-relapsing multiple sclerosis. Some patients had no subtype annotation.

Study outcomes and limitations: Elevated frequency relative to controls characterized several TRBV segments in patients, TRBV5-6, TRBV5-1 and TRBV20-1 among them. In multiple sclerosis, normalized Chao1 diversity was significantly below that of controls. F measure grouped same-batch samples tightly together.

The source material was blood. The rearrangement links TRBV6-2 or TRBV6-3 to TRBJ2-5; maybe TRBD2 (5 bases). The origin of this receptor is a girl under 10 years old with multiple sclerosis. The CDR3 nucleotides read TGTGCCAGCAGCTCCCATCGGATCGGGAAGGAGACCCAGTACTTC. Protein sequence: CASSSHRIGKETQYF.